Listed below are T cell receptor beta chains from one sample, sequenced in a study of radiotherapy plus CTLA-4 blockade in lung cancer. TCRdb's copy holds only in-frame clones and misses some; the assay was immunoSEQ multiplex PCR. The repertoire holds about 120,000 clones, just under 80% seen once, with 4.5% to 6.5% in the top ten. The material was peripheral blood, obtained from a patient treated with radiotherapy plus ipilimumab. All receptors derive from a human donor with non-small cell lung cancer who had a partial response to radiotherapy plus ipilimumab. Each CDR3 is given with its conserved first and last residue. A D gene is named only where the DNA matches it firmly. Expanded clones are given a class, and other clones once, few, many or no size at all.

CDR3 protein: CASRTGLGGYTF; CDR3 DNA: TGTGCCAGCAGAACAGGCCTGGGAGGCTACACCTTC; J gene: TRBJ1-2; V gene: TRBV28; clone size: .; D gene: .
CDR3 protein: CASTSLGQGSGYTF; CDR3 DNA: TGTGCCAGCACCTCTCTAGGACAGGGGAGTGGCTACACCTTC; J gene: TRBJ1-2; V gene: TRBV28; clone size: .; D gene: TRBD1
CDR3 protein: CAISDLADKQGTSTDTQYF; CDR3 DNA: TGTGCCATCAGTGATTTGGCCGACAAACAGGGGACTAGCACAGATACGCAGTATTTT; J gene: TRBJ2-3; V gene: TRBV10-3; clone size: .; D gene: .
CDR3 protein: CASRGDRSNTGELFF; CDR3 DNA: TGTGCCAGCAGAGGGGACAGGTCGAACACCGGGGAGCTGTTTTTT; J gene: TRBJ2-2; V gene: TRBV2; clone size: .; D gene: TRBD1
CDR3 protein: CASRPLRGGNTEAFF; CDR3 DNA: TGTGCCAGCAGACCCCTGCGGGGGGGGAACACTGAAGCTTTCTTT; J gene: TRBJ1-1; V gene: TRBV5-6; clone size: .; D gene: .
CDR3 protein: CSVGWELGNTIYF; CDR3 DNA: TGCAGCGTTGGGTGGGAGTTGGGAAACACCATATATTTT; J gene: TRBJ1-3; V gene: TRBV29-1; clone size: few; D gene: .
CDR3 protein: CASSVAPSDNTGELFF; CDR3 DNA: TGTGCCAGCAGCGTAGCTCCTAGCGACAACACCGGGGAGCTGTTTTTT; J gene: TRBJ2-2; V gene: TRBV9; clone size: .; D gene: .
CDR3 protein: CASSQGLTRDTLGEKLFF; CDR3 DNA: TGCGCCAGCAGCCAAGGCCTAACTCGGGACACCCTGGGCGAAAAACTGTTTTTT; J gene: TRBJ1-4; V gene: TRBV4-1; clone size: .; D gene: .
CDR3 protein: CASSPSGTSVDEQFF; CDR3 DNA: TGTGCCAGCAGCCCGTCCGGGACTAGCGTGGATGAGCAGTTCTTC; J gene: TRBJ2-1; V gene: TRBV7-9; clone size: .; D gene: TRBD2
CDR3 protein: CASSRRDLYNEQFF; CDR3 DNA: TGTGCCAGCAGCAGGAGGGACCTTTACAATGAGCAGTTCTTC; J gene: TRBJ2-1; V gene: TRBV7-2; clone size: .; D gene: .
CDR3 protein: CASSLVGGPYNEQFF; CDR3 DNA: TGTGCCAGCAGCTTAGTGGGAGGACCCTACAATGAGCAGTTCTTC; J gene: TRBJ2-1; V gene: TRBV11-2; clone size: .; D gene: .
CDR3 protein: CSVEVGSGTEAFF; CDR3 DNA: TGCAGCGTTGAAGTTGGATCGGGAACTGAAGCTTTCTTT; J gene: TRBJ1-1; V gene: TRBV29-1; clone size: .; D gene: .
CDR3 protein: CATSWGEAGANVLTF; CDR3 DNA: TGTGCCACCAGCTGGGGAGAAGCTGGGGCCAACGTCCTGACTTTC; J gene: TRBJ2-6; V gene: TRBV15; clone size: .; D gene: .
CDR3 protein: CASSANSGNTIYF; CDR3 DNA: TGTGCCAGCAGTGCCAACTCTGGAAACACCATATATTTT; J gene: TRBJ1-3; V gene: TRBV2; clone size: .; D gene: .
CDR3 protein: CASSSGGGSYNEQFF; CDR3 DNA: TGTGCCAGCAGCTCCGGCGGGGGCTCCTACAATGAGCAGTTCTTC; J gene: TRBJ2-1; V gene: TRBV7-3; clone size: once; D gene: TRBD2
CDR3 protein: CASSHGSGSWQETQYF; CDR3 DNA: TGCGCCAGCAGCCATGGTAGCGGGAGCTGGCAAGAGACCCAGTACTTC; J gene: TRBJ2-5; V gene: TRBV4-1; clone size: few; D gene: TRBD2
CDR3 protein: CASLCVDSNLYNEQFF; CDR3 DNA: TGCGCCAGCCTGTGCGTGGACTCCAACTTATACAATGAGCAGTTCTTC; J gene: TRBJ2-1; V gene: TRBV10-1; clone size: .; D gene: .
CDR3 protein: CATSPDRGQPQHF; CDR3 DNA: TGTGCCACCAGTCCGGACAGGGGGCAACCCCAGCATTTT; J gene: TRBJ1-5; V gene: TRBV15; clone size: once; D gene: TRBD1
CDR3 protein: CASSEGAVAGSTDTQYF; CDR3 DNA: TGTGCCAGCAGTGAAGGCGCAGTAGCGGGAAGTACAGATACGCAGTATTTT; J gene: TRBJ2-3; V gene: TRBV6-1; clone size: .; D gene: TRBD2
CDR3 protein: CASSKHRSSYNEQFF; CDR3 DNA: TGTGCCAGCAGTAAACATAGGAGCTCCTACAATGAGCAGTTCTTC; J gene: TRBJ2-1; V gene: TRBV6-9; clone size: .; D gene: .
CDR3 protein: CASSGQANTEAFF; CDR3 DNA: TGTGCCAGCAGTGGCCAGGCGAACACTGAAGCTTTCTTT; J gene: TRBJ1-1; V gene: TRBV6-6; clone size: .; D gene: .
CDR3 protein: CASSLELREAYGYTF; CDR3 DNA: TGTGCCAGCAGCTTAGAACTACGAGAGGCCTATGGCTACACCTTC; J gene: TRBJ1-2; V gene: TRBV11-3; clone size: .; D gene: .
CDR3 protein: CAWTREGNQPQHF; CDR3 DNA: TGTGCCTGGACCAGGGAGGGCAATCAGCCCCAGCATTTT; J gene: TRBJ1-5; V gene: TRBV30; clone size: .; D gene: .
CDR3 protein: CASMGRDTEAFF; CDR3 DNA: TGTGCCAGCATGGGCAGGGACACTGAAGCTTTCTTT; J gene: TRBJ1-1; V gene: TRBV28; clone size: .; D gene: .